This paragraph covers one T cell receptor (beta chain) sequence. What it binds is not known. 13 Jbeta primers and 60 Vbeta primers were used for the PCR. TCRdb's table, derived via immunoSEQ multiplex PCR, lists solely in-frame clones and lacks some. Counted here are almost 200,000 clones, almost 85% occurring once; the ten biggest clones make up around 2.3%. The V gene end was trimmed by 4 bases and the J gene end by 1 base; junction bases not matched to a gene: 10. CDR3 length equals 17 residues. CDR1 KGHSH and CDR2 LQKENI come from the germline V gene. These data originate in a study of cytomegalovirus exposure and HLA in healthy donors. Study as a whole: Tens of millions of unique TCRs from HLA-typed donors made up an early data release. The study, taken as a whole, reports: Within a later analysis, the majority of CMV-associated TCR beta chains appeared HLA-restricted. Presence/absence results assume similar sequencing depth per donor, which may not hold.

Unrecorded immune exposures were likely, despite nominal health at sampling. Sequenced sample: PBMCs. The rearrangement links TRBV18 to TRBJ1-5; 7 bases match TRBD1. This TCR was recovered from a woman in her fifties or sixties in good health and CMV-seronegative. The CDR3 reads CASSLQGGSASNQPQHF. Here the CDR3 DNA reads TGTGCCAGCTCACTCCAGGGGGGTTCTGCAAGCAATCAGCCCCAGCATTTT.